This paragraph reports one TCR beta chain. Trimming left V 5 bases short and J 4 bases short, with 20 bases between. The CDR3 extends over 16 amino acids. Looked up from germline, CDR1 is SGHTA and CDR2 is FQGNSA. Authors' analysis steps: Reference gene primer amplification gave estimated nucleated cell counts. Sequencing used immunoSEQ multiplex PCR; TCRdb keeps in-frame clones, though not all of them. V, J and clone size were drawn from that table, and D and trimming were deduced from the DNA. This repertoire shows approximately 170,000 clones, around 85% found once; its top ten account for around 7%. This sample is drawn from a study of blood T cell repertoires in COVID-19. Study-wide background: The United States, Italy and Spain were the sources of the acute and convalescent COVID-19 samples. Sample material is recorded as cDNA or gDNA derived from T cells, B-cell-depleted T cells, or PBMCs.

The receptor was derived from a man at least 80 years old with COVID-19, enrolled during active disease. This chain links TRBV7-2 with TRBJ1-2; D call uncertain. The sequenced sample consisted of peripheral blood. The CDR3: CASSQTPGKTTYGYTF. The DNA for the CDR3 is TGTGCCAGCAGCCAAACTCCAGGAAAAACCACCTATGGCTACACCTTC.